Shown below are 20 T cell receptor beta chains from a single sample sequenced in a study of CD8 T cells in ankylosing spondylitis (dated by TCRdb to about 2017). Antigens of these TCRs are unknown. Library preparation employed 5' RACE. The sequencer was an Illumina HiSeq 2500. TCRdb trimmed the raw reads at Q25, called clones with MiXCR and kept productive beta chains. Every distinct CDR3 protein forms one entry, paired with its most common genes and DNA. This sample holds 700,000 to 850,000 distinct CDR3 sequences; about 10% were observed only once. The biggest ten clones account for 0.45% to 0.6% of the sample. Here is what the overall study found, with its caveats: A TCR beta motif of several highly homologous amino acid variants appeared characteristic of blood from ankylosing spondylitis patients.

Specimen: blood, either unsorted or a sorted T cell fraction (not recorded which). These receptors all stem from a male donor with ankylosing spondylitis.

The sample holds a few counts of this clonotype. The gene calls are TRBV12-3 or TRBV12-4 and TRBJ2-3; possibly TRBD2 for D (6 bases). CDR3 length: 15 residues. Trimming removed 3 bases from V and 0 bases from J, with 10 bases in between. CDR3 nucleotide sequence: TGTGCCAGCAGTTTTATAAGCGGGAGCACAGATACGCAGTATTTT. This encodes CASSFISGSTDTQYF.

The chain links TRBV3-1 to TRBJ1-6, with D unclear. V lost 4 bases to trimming and J lost 10 bases, with 11 bases between them. The CDR3 has 13 amino acids. The germline gives CDR1 LGHDT, CDR2 YNNKEL (reference sequence). The CDR3 bases are TGTGCCAGCAGCCGGGAGGGAGGGTCACCCCTCCACTTT. Its translation is CASSREGGSPLHF.

The chain uses TRBV10-3 and TRBJ1-2; D might be TRBD1 (5 bases). Germline V lookup: CDR1 ENHRY, CDR2 SYGVKD. There are 13 residues in the CDR3. Trimming stripped 4 bases from V and 3 bases from J, with 9 bases between. CDR3: CAISGLGDYGYTF. Here the CDR3 DNA reads TGTGCCATCAGTGGTTTAGGGGACTATGGCTACACCTTC.

The chain joins TRBV6-2 or TRBV6-3 to TRBJ2-7; TRBD2 might be the D (5 bases). Trimming took 0 bases from V and 3 from J, leaving 12 bases between them. The CDR3 spans 15 residues. Germline loops: CDR1 MNHEY, CDR2 SVGEGT. DNA for the CDR3: TGTGCCAGCAGTTACTCTCGGGAAGCCAACTACGAGCAGTACTTC. Residues: CASSYSREANYEQYF.

This clonotype was observed a handful of times. The chain carries TRBV20-1 and TRBJ2-1, with TRBD2 as a possible D gene (5 bases). Germline CDR1 reads DFQATT; CDR2 reads SNEGSKA (reference sequence). This CDR3 region has 16 residues. Deletions cut 0 bases from V and 3 bases from J, with 15 bases between. The CDR3 spells CSARDFKGVDYNEQFF. DNA for the CDR3: TGCAGTGCTAGAGATTTTAAGGGAGTGGACTACAATGAGCAGTTCTTC.

This clonotype occurred a few times. The genes are TRBV6-5 and TRBJ2-5; D not resolved. This CDR3 comprises 14 residues. CDR1 and CDR2 from the germline V gene are MNHEY and SVGAGI. The V end was cut by 1 base, the J end by 1 base, with 7 bases between. The CDR3 sequence is CASSYWSTQETQYF. CDR3 nucleotide sequence: TGTGCCAGCAGTTACTGGTCGACCCAAGAGACCCAGTACTTC.

Ten or more counts support this clonotype. J is TRBJ2-7 and V is TRBV12-3 or TRBV12-4; D gene ambiguous. This CDR3 has 12 amino acids. V was pared by 4 bases and J by 4 bases, with 8 bases between. The CDR3 is CASSYARYEQYF. The CDR3 region has the DNA TGTGCCAGCAGTTACGCGCGGTACGAGCAGTACTTC.

This clonotype was detected a few times. The chain carries TRBV29-1 and TRBJ2-7; TRBD1 matches at 8 bases. The CDR3 totals 12 residues. V gave up 5 bases and J gave up 5 bases; unmatched junction bases: 5. Germline assignment: CDR1 SQVTM and CDR2 ANQGSEA. The CDR3 loop reads CSVSRTGNEQYF. In nucleotides, the CDR3 is TGCAGCGTTTCGAGGACAGGGAACGAGCAGTACTTC.

The sample holds many counts of this clonotype. V and J are TRBV6-1 and TRBJ2-2; no firm D call. With 4 bases removed from V and 1 base from J, the gap between germline ends came to 4 bases. CDR1 is MNHNS, CDR2 SASEGT, per germline. The CDR3 is made up of 13 amino acids. The CDR3 region has the DNA TGTGCCAGCAGTGTTGGGAACACCGGGGAGCTGTTTTTT. This translates into CASSVGNTGELFF.

This clonotype occurred a few times. The chain links TRBV20-1 to TRBJ2-3; D uncertain. The germline CDR1 and CDR2 sequences are DFQATT and SNEGSKA (reference sequence). The CDR3 extends over 12 amino acids. Trimming left V 5 bases short and J 1 base short, with 7 bases between. The CDR3 protein is CSAPPGTDTQYF. As DNA, the CDR3 is TGCAGTGCTCCGCCGGGCACAGATACGCAGTATTTT.

This rearrangement joins TRBV7-2 to TRBJ1-1, with D unresolved. Germline V lookup: CDR1 SGHTA, CDR2 FQGNSA. The CDR3 spans 13 residues. The V end lost 1 base, the J end lost 7 bases, and 10 bases lay between the germline ends. The chain's CDR3 is CASSLGYRNEAFF. CDR3 coding DNA: TGTGCCAGCAGCTTAGGGTACCGCAATGAAGCTTTCTTT.

This clonotype was detected many times. The chain links TRBV20-1 to TRBJ1-6; a weak D match, TRBD1 (5 bases). Looked up from germline, CDR1 is DFQATT and CDR2 is SNEGSKA (reference sequence). The CDR3 is made up of 14 amino acids. The V end lost 6 bases, the J end lost 7 bases, and 16 bases lay between the germline ends. The CDR3 DNA reads as TGCAGTGCGGGGGTGGGGGTGGAGAATTCACCCCTCCACTTT. It yields the protein CSAGVGVENSPLHF.

This clonotype was detected many times. This chain uses TRBV28 with TRBJ2-2, with 11 nucleotides matching TRBD1. V gave up 3 bases and J gave up 6 bases; unmatched junction bases: 9. The CDR3 totals 17 residues. Per the germline V gene, CDR1 is MDHEN and CDR2 is SYDVKM. For the CDR3, the DNA is TGTGCCAGCAGTTTTGACCTTGGACAGGGGGCTGCCGGGGAGCTGTTTTTT. Amino acid sequence: CASSFDLGQGAAGELFF.

This clonotype was counted only a few times. The V and J genes are TRBV18 and TRBJ1-3; D may be TRBD1 (5 bases). Per the germline V gene, CDR1 is KGHSH and CDR2 is LQKENI. V was clipped by 6 bases and J by 6 bases, with 24 bases between them. The CDR3 loop spans 17 amino acids. The chain's CDR3 is CASSQSGTVGIANTIYF. CDR3 coding DNA: TGTGCCAGCTCGCAATCCGGGACTGTGGGAATCGCAAACACCATATATTTT.

This clonotype was seen ten or more times. This chain uses TRBV10-3 with TRBJ1-2; possible D gene TRBD1, 5 bases. CDR3 length: 13 residues. V was shortened by 9 bases and J by 0 bases, with 11 bases between the two germline ends. Germline V gene sequence: CDR1 ENHRY, CDR2 SYGVKD. For the CDR3, the DNA is TGTGCCATTAAAGGGGCGACTAACTATGGCTACACCTTC. Translated: CAIKGATNYGYTF.

This clonotype was detected only a few times. The J gene is TRBJ1-4, the V gene TRBV28; possible D gene TRBD1, 5 bases. Germline V gene sequence: CDR1 MDHEN, CDR2 SYDVKM. The CDR3 consists of 16 residues. V lost 6 bases and J lost 7, with 21 bases in between. The CDR3 coding sequence is TGTGCCAGCAGCCTTCCTTCCGGGGCGACGGGTGAAAAACTGTTTTTT. Residues: CASSLPSGATGEKLFF.

V and J are TRBV4-3 and TRBJ2-1; D perhaps matches TRBD2 (6 bases). This CDR3 is built from 10 residues. Trimming took off 10 bases at V and 11 bases at J, with 12 bases between the two ends. The germline gives CDR1 LGHNA, CDR2 YSLEER. CDR3 protein: CAKKGGKQFF. In DNA, the CDR3 is TGCGCCAAAAAGGGCGGGAAGCAGTTCTTC.

The chain links TRBV25-1 to TRBJ1-1; a weak D match, TRBD1 (6 bases). The CDR3 spans 15 residues. Germline CDR1 and CDR2: MGHDK and SYGVNS. Trimming cost V 3 bases and J 3 bases, with 14 bases left between them. The CDR3 region is CASSEGGSGDTEAFF. CDR3 nucleotide sequence: TGTGCCAGCAGTGAGGGGGGCTCTGGAGACACTGAAGCTTTCTTT. The entire variable domain, with the rest obtained from reference TRBV25-1 and TRBJ1-1, is as follows: EADIYQTPRYLVIGTGKKITLECSQTMGHDKMYWYQQDPGMELHLIHYSYGVNSTEKGDLSSESTVSRIRTEHFPLTLESARPSHTSQYLCASSEGGSGDTEAFFGQGTRLTVV.

In this sample, this clonotype turned up many times. V usage is TRBV7-2 and J usage is TRBJ1-5; D not certain. Germline V gene data show CDR1 as SGHTA and CDR2 as FQGNSA. This CDR3 spans 14 amino acids. The V gene lost 1 base and the J gene lost 7 bases, with 11 bases spanning the gap. The CDR3 region is CASSLEPSEQPQHF. CDR3 sequence (DNA): TGTGCCAGCAGCTTAGAGCCTTCTGAGCAGCCCCAGCATTTT.

CDR3 protein: CASSRAGGREQFF. The CDR3 DNA sequence: TGCGCCAGCAGCCGGGCAGGGGGCCGGGAGCAGTTCTTC. This sequence joins TRBV4-1 and TRBJ2-1; 8 positions agree with TRBD1. J gave up 10 bases and V 4 bases, and 6 bases lay outside the gene matches. The CDR3 covers 13 residues. Germline V CDR1 and CDR2: MGHRA, YSYEKL.